Following are 26 T cell receptor beta chains from one sample sequenced in a study of tumor-infiltrating lymphocytes in primary liver carcinoma. Starting from 500 ng of total RNA, TCR beta cDNA was produced with a primer in the constant region. Three nested multiplex PCR rounds of slightly modified ARM-PCR generated TCR beta libraries. PCR rounds one and two used TRBV1-TRBV30 forward primers with a C-beta reverse primer for around 9 cycles each. TCRdb re-analysed the multiplex PCR reads in MiXCR, keeping a single row per CDR3 protein. The table includes 310,000 or so distinct CDR3 sequences, approximately 65% detected once. The authors took blood RNA from unsorted whole blood and also extracted germline DNA. Specimen: peripheral blood. All receptors derive from a man in his forties with primary liver carcinoma and hepatitis B virus infection.

As concerns this clonotype: An end of the junction does not agree with germline; a read error may underlie this. V usage is TRBV11-2 and J usage is TRBJ2-7, with 7 bases that match TRBD2. CDR3 length: 16 residues. Germline CDR1 SGHAT, CDR2 FQNNGV. CDR3: CANSSNPSGSTYEQYF. CDR3 in DNA: TGTGCCAACAGCTCAAACCCTAGCGGTTCCACCTACGAGCAGTACTTC.

Remarks on this clonotype: A much larger clone is a single base away; this may be a read error. This chain uses TRBV6-1 with TRBJ2-5; TRBD2 agrees at 7 bases. CDR1 and CDR2 (germline): MNHNS, SASEGT. The V and J ends lost 4 bases and 6 bases, in that order; junction bases with no gene match: 17. There are 17 residues in the CDR3. The chain's CDR3 is CASSGAPAGAWGQTQYF. The CDR3 nucleotides read TGTGCCAGCAGTGGAGCGCCGGCGGGAGCGTGGGGTCAGACCCAGTACTTC.

Only a few counts were recorded for this clonotype. This chain links TRBV10-3 with TRBJ2-3; D possibly corresponds to TRBD1 (6 bases). The CDR3 covers 14 residues. Between the trimmed V and J ends, which lost 6 bases and 0 bases, there was a span of 10 bases. Germline V gene lookup returns CDR1 ENHRY and CDR2 SYGVKD. CDR3 loop: CAISTGFSTDTQYF. CDR3 nucleotides: TGTGCCATCAGCACAGGGTTCAGCACAGATACGCAGTATTTT.

As regards this clonotype: It may be a read error: a sequence one base away is much more abundant. The chain's CDR3 is CASSGATDTQYF. DNA for the CDR3: TGTGCCAGTTCGGGTGCGACAGATACGCAGTATTTT. The chain is built from TRBV6-2 or TRBV6-3 and TRBJ2-3; D is unclear. The CDR3 has 12 residues. Looked up from germline, CDR1 is MNHEY and CDR2 is SVGEGT. V lost 9 bases and J 3 bases, leaving 10 bases between the germline ends.

The rearrangement joins TRBV29-1 to TRBJ1-1; weak D call: TRBD1 (6 bases). With 4 bases removed from V and 5 bases from J, the gap between germline ends came to 14 bases. The V gene's germline CDR1 is SQVTM and CDR2 ANQGSEA. The CDR3 contains 13 residues. The DNA for the CDR3 is TGCAGCGTTGTGGCAGGGGCGACAACTGAAGCTTTCTTT. Its translation: CSVVAGATTEAFF.

On this clonotype itself: The germline gene is not matched at one end of the junction; a read error may be the cause. The chain uses TRBV29-1 and TRBJ2-1; 7 bases agree with TRBD1. In germline, CDR1 is SQVTM, CDR2 ANQGSEA. CDR3 size: 14 residues. In nucleotides, the CDR3 is TGCAGCTTTGAATACGGGACAGCCTACAATAAGCAGTTCTTC. It encodes CSFEYGTAYNKQFF.

This clonotype has ten or more counts. CDR3 coding DNA: TGCGCCAGCAGCCAAGATAGCAGGGCGGGGCAGTACTTC. Translating it yields CASSQDSRAGQYF. V gene TRBV4-1 combines with J gene TRBJ2-7; D might be TRBD1 or TRBD2, each matching 5 bases. This CDR3 spans 13 amino acids. CDR1 is MGHRA and CDR2 is YSYEKL in the germline V gene. The V and J ends lost 0 bases and 9 bases respectively, with 12 bases between them.

This clonotype was counted ten times or more. This rearrangement joins TRBV11-2 to TRBJ2-1; 11 bases agree with TRBD2. J lost 0 bases, V lost 3 bases, and 1 base had no gene match. There are 16 residues in the CDR3. CDR1 and CDR2 from the germline V gene are SGHAT and FQNNGV. The CDR3 region is CASSFSGRASYNEQFF. In DNA, the CDR3 is TGTGCCAGCAGCTTTAGCGGGAGGGCCTCCTACAATGAGCAGTTCTTC.

This clonotype was counted ten times or more. The J gene is TRBJ1-1, the V gene TRBV6-5; unclear D gene. This CDR3 has 13 amino acids. The V end was cut by 0 bases, the J end by 4 bases, with 6 bases between. Germline V CDR1 and CDR2: MNHEY, SVGAGI. The CDR3 loop is CASSYSVITEAFF. CDR3 DNA: TGTGCCAGCAGTTACTCGGTGATCACTGAAGCTTTCTTT.

This clonotype was seen repeatedly, ten times or more. This chain links TRBV28 with TRBJ1-5, with D maybe TRBD1 (5 bases). The CDR3 length is 14 residues. V lost 10 bases and J lost 6, with 19 bases in between. The germline V gene has CDR1 MDHEN and CDR2 SYDVKM. CDR3 DNA sequence: TGTGCCACTGACAGCGGGGGTTCTGGTCAGCCCCAGCATTTT. Amino acid sequence: CATDSGGSGQPQHF.

This clonotype has only one observation. The CDR3 does not close with the conserved phenylalanine or tryptophan, likely indicating a read error. J is TRBJ2-6 and V is TRBV7-8; the D call may be TRBD1 or TRBD2 (5 bases each). In germline, CDR1 is SGHVS, CDR2 FQNEAQ. The CDR3 is 18 amino acids. DNA of the CDR3: TGTGCTAGCAGCTTAGTAGGGACGGCCACCTCTGGGGCCAACGTCCTGACTTCC. This gives the protein CASSLVGTATSGANVLTS.

A word on this clonotype: The junction does not match germline at one end; this may be a read error. The chain carries TRBV11-2 and TRBJ1-5, with unresolved D. The CDR3 spans 13 residues. The V gene's germline CDR1 is SGHAT and CDR2 FQNNGV. The CDR3 DNA follows: TGTGCCAGTACAGTGGGTGTCAATCAGCCCCAGCGTTTT. Amino acid sequence: CASTVGVNQPQRF.

Worth noting for this clonotype: This could be a read error, since a much larger clone is one nucleotide away. This chain uses TRBV6-5 with TRBJ1-2; D gene uncertain. Germline CDR1 MNHEY, CDR2 SVGAGI. The CDR3 spans 12 residues. CDR3 bases: TGTGCCAGCAGAACATCTAACTATGGCCACACCTTC. Translating gives CASRTSNYGHTF.

As concerns this clonotype: This may come from a read error, since a much larger clone is one base off. The rearrangement links TRBV11-3 to TRBJ2-1, with 10 bases fitting TRBD2. Germline CDR1 reads SGHNT; CDR2 reads YENEEA. The CDR3 totals 16 residues. The CDR3 coding sequence is TGTGCCAGCAGCTTATTCCCTAGCGGGAGCTTCGATGAGCAGCTCTTC. The encoded protein is CASSLFPSGSFDEQLF.

This clonotype has at least ten counts. The chain links TRBV10-2 to TRBJ2-7, with a tentative D call TRBD1 (5 bases). The V gene lost 7 bases and the J gene lost 6 bases, with 13 bases spanning the gap. Germline assignment: CDR1 WSHSY and CDR2 SAAADI. The CDR3 extends over 12 amino acids. Written as DNA, the CDR3 is TGCGCCAGCATCCAGGGTAGGGGCGAGCAGTACTTC. This codes for CASIQGRGEQYF.

Remarks on this clonotype: A read error is likely, as this CDR3 ends without the conserved phenylalanine or tryptophan. V usage is TRBV11-2 and J usage is TRBJ2-1; the D is unclear. V was trimmed by 2 bases and J by 7 bases, leaving 12 bases between them. CDR3 size: 14 residues. The germline V gene has CDR1 SGHAT and CDR2 FQNNGV. The CDR3 protein is CASSLRRVTNEQFL. The CDR3, as DNA: TGTGCCAGCAGCTTACGACGGGTGACGAATGAGCAGTTCTTA.

The gene calls are TRBV5-1 and TRBJ2-5, with D possibly being TRBD1 or TRBD2 (5 bases each). The CDR3 totals 15 residues. The germline V and J ends were trimmed by 5 bases and 2 bases, with 16 bases remaining between them. The germline V gene has CDR1 SGHRS and CDR2 YFSETQ. The CDR3 loop is CASRSSGAAQETQYF. The DNA for the CDR3 is TGCGCCAGCAGGTCATCCGGGGCAGCACAAGAGACCCAGTACTTC. The full variable domain, rest sourced from reference TRBV5-1 and TRBJ2-5, is KAGVTQTPRYLIKTRGQQVTLSCSPISGHRSVSWYQQTPGQGLQFLFEYFSETQRNKGNFPGRFSGRQFSNSRSEMNVSTLELGDSALYLCASRSSGAAQETQYFGPGTRLLVL.

This clonotype was recorded only once. A read error may account for a junction end that differs from germline. The chain has TRBV4-1 and TRBJ1-5; no clear D gene. Germline assignment: CDR1 MGHRA and CDR2 YSYEKL. This CDR3 is 17 amino acids long. CDR3 in amino acids: CASSQQKTLYSNQHQHF. Here the CDR3 DNA reads TGTGCCAGCAGCCAACAAAAGACACTTTATAGCAATCAGCACCAGCATTTT.

This clonotype was observed a few times. The chain is built from TRBV30 and TRBJ2-7, with unresolved D. CDR1 and CDR2 from the germline V gene are GTSNPN and SVGIG (reference sequence). The CDR3 spans 11 residues. Trimming took 0 bases from V and 4 from J, leaving 4 bases between them. The CDR3 coding sequence is TGTGCCTGGAGTGTGGGGTACGAGCAGTACTTC. Protein sequence: CAWSVGYEQYF.

Details on this clonotype: Since a much larger clone is just one base distant, this may be a read error. Without the conserved terminal phenylalanine or tryptophan, this CDR3 likely stems from a read error. The chain uses TRBV6-5 and TRBJ2-2, with 11 bases matching TRBD2. Germline trimming cut 6 bases from V and 6 bases from J; bases unmatched to any gene: 3. The CDR3 is 14 residues long. Germline V gene data show CDR1 as MNHEY and CDR2 as SVGAGI. CDR3 protein: CASSWTSGSGELFY. The CDR3 region has the DNA TGTGCCAGCAGCTGGACTAGCGGGTCCGGGGAGCTGTTTTAT.

This clonotype appeared many times. The J gene is TRBJ1-1, the V gene TRBV29-1; D gene ambiguous. The V gene lost 8 bases and the J gene lost 1 base, with 14 bases spanning the gap. Germline V gene sequence: CDR1 SQVTM, CDR2 ANQGSEA. The CDR3 is 13 amino acids. In DNA form, the CDR3 reads TGCAGCCCCGCGCGGCAGTCGAACACTGAAGCTTTCTTT. Encoded protein: CSPARQSNTEAFF.

This clonotype was counted between two and nine times. The rearrangement uses TRBV5-4 and TRBJ2-2, with 11 bases lining up with TRBD2. V shed 3 bases and J 3 bases; nucleotides not matched to a gene: 7. The CDR3 is 17 residues long. Germline loops: CDR1 SGHNT, CDR2 YYREEE (reference sequence). The CDR3 nucleotides are TGTGCCAGCAGCTCCAGCGGACTAGCGGGTCACACCGGGGAGCTGTTTTTT. Residues: CASSSSGLAGHTGELFF. Combining the CDR3 with reference TRBV5-4 and TRBJ2-2 gives the whole variable domain ETGVTQSPTHLIKTRGQQVTLRCSSQSGHNTVSWYQQALGQGPQFIFQYYREEENGRGNFPPRFSGLQFPNYSSELNVNALELDDSALYLCASSSSGLAGHTGELFFGEGSRLTVL.

With regard to this clonotype: The germline gene is not matched at one end of the junction; a read error may be the cause. V and J are TRBV12-3 or TRBV12-4 and TRBJ2-7, with TRBD1 as a possible D gene (6 bases). The CDR3 spans 14 residues. The CDR3 DNA reads as TGTGTCAGCAGTTCCACGGACAGTTATCTCGAGCAGTACTTC. Its protein is CVSSSTDSYLEQYF.

This clonotype was recorded once. With a much larger clone just one base away, this may be a read error. This chain links TRBV30 with TRBJ2-1, with 7 bases lining up with TRBD1. CDR3 length: 14 amino acids. CDR1 GTSNPN and CDR2 SVGIG come from the germline V gene (reference sequence). The DNA for the CDR3 is TGTGTCTGGACCAGGGGGAGCTCCTACAATGAGCAGTTCTTC. It is translated as CVWTRGSSYNEQFF.

This clonotype was recorded at least ten times. The chain is built from TRBV29-1 and TRBJ2-2; D may match TRBD1 or TRBD2 (5 bases each). Trimming stripped 3 bases from V and 1 base from J, with 9 bases between. This CDR3 region has 14 residues. Germline V gene sequence: CDR1 SQVTM, CDR2 ANQGSEA. DNA of the CDR3: TGCAGCGTTGATACAGGAGGGAACACCGGGGAGCTGTTTTTT. Its protein product is CSVDTGGNTGELFF.

The chain couples TRBV12-3 or TRBV12-4 to TRBJ2-1, with 7 bases that match TRBD1. CDR3 length: 14 residues. With 1 base clipped from V and 11 bases from J, the junction kept 8 bases outside the gene matches. CDR3 DNA sequence: TGTGCCAGCAGTTTAGGGGGACAGTCCTACAAGCAGTTCTTC. Translating gives CASSLGGQSYKQFF.